The 27 T cell receptor beta chains in this list originate from one sample, sequenced in a study of T cells expressing NK-cell markers. For each CDR3 protein, TCRdb gives one entry from its re-call of the 5' RACE reads, without DNA. Its clone listing holds more than 90,000 distinct CDR3 sequences. The sequencing sample was made of blood T cells: a sorted CD56 or NKG2C T cell subset, CD4+ or CD8+ T cells, or bulk PBMC T cells (not recorded which). These TCRs come from a woman between 18 and 70 years old in good health.

The chain links TRBV7-3 to TRBJ2-3; there is no DNA to check the TCRdb D call of TRBD2. CDR3 size: 16 residues. Germline V gives CDR1 SGHTA, CDR2 FQGTGA. The CDR3: CASSSARGGATDTQYF.

CDR3 protein: CASSYDRRMNTEAFF. The chain joins TRBV7-8 to TRBJ1-1; no DNA is available, so the TRBD1 call from TCRdb remains unchecked. CDR3 length equals 15 residues. Germline V lookup: CDR1 SGHVS, CDR2 FQNEAQ. The full variable domain, completed using reference TRBV7-8 and TRBJ1-1, is GAGVSQSPRYKVAKRGQDVALRCDPISGHVSLFWYQQALGQGPEFLTYFQNEAQLDKSGLPSDRFFAERPEGSVSTLKIQRTQQEDSAVYLCASSYDRRMNTEAFFGQGTRLTVV.

This sequence joins TRBV15 and TRBJ2-7; TCRdb's D call of TRBD1 is untestable without DNA. Germline V gene sequence: CDR1 LNHNV, CDR2 YYDKDF (reference sequence). This CDR3 spans 15 amino acids. This CDR3 is CATSRPQGRVYEQYF.

The J gene is TRBJ2-7, the V gene TRBV9; checking the TCRdb D call of TRBD2 is not possible without DNA. The CDR3 extends over 15 amino acids. The germline CDR1 and CDR2 sequences are SGDLS and YYNGEE. The CDR3 loop is CASSVEGGGLVEQYF. Full variable domain (remainder filled in from reference TRBV9 and TRBJ2-7): DSGVTQTPKHLITATGQRVTLRCSPRSGDLSVYWYQQSLDQGLQFLIQYYNGEERAKGNILERFSAQQFPDLHSELNLSSLELGDSALYFCASSVEGGGLVEQYFGPGTRLTVT.

The chain is built from TRBV5-6 and TRBJ2-1. The CDR3 has 13 amino acids. Per germline, CDR1 SGHDT and CDR2 YYEEEE. CDR3 region: CASTLGSSNEQFF.

The chain couples TRBV12-3 or TRBV12-4 to TRBJ2-3; absent DNA, TCRdb's TRBD2 call cannot be checked. The CDR3 consists of 17 residues. CDR3 residues: CASSGLAGEWGADTQYF.

This chain connects TRBV29-1 to TRBJ1-1; TCRdb designates TRBD1, a call that cannot be tested without DNA. Germline-derived CDR1 and CDR2 are SQVTM and ANQGSEA. The CDR3 consists of 14 residues. CDR3 in amino acids: CSVGNRGSNTEAFF.

The chain recombines TRBV19 with TRBJ2-1. The CDR3 has 13 amino acids. Germline V CDR1 and CDR2: LNHDA, SQIVND (reference sequence). CDR3 residues: CASSIAARNEQFF.

The V gene is TRBV12-3 or TRBV12-4, the J gene TRBJ2-1; TCRdb lists TRBD1, though no DNA is available to test this call. The CDR3 is made up of 15 amino acids. The CDR3 loop reads CASSEGTGVVNEQFF.

The gene calls are TRBV4-2 and TRBJ2-7. The CDR3 covers 14 residues. From germline, CDR1 is LGHNA and CDR2 YNFKEQ. The CDR3 protein is CASSHFGTSYEQYF.

This chain links TRBV12-3 or TRBV12-4 with TRBJ2-5; TCRdb names TRBD2, which stays unverified in the absence of DNA. The CDR3 totals 13 residues. The CDR3 here is CASSPLAQETQYF.

The J gene is TRBJ2-2, the V gene TRBV5-1; TCRdb indicates TRBD1, and absent DNA this call remains unverified. CDR1 is SGHRS and CDR2 is YFSETQ in the germline V gene. This CDR3 region has 17 residues. The chain's CDR3 is CASSSGWTAANTGELFF.

The chain is built from TRBV6-2 or TRBV6-3 and TRBJ1-4; the D call of TRBD1 rests on TCRdb alone, since no DNA is present to check it. Germline V gene sequence: CDR1 MNHEY, CDR2 SVGEGT. This CDR3 spans 16 amino acids. Here the CDR3 reads CASSPGTEMPNEKLFF.

The chain combines TRBV20-1 with TRBJ1-1. Germline V gene lookup returns CDR1 DFQATT and CDR2 SNEGSKA (reference sequence). The CDR3 extends over 13 amino acids. This chain's CDR3 is CSARGHLNTEAFF.

The chain links TRBV12-3 or TRBV12-4 to TRBJ1-5. The CDR3 runs to 12 residues. CDR3 in amino acids: CASSFLGQPQHF.

This chain connects TRBV4-3 to TRBJ2-7; TCRdb indicates TRBD1, and absent DNA this call remains unverified. The CDR3 runs 17 residues. CDR1 LGHNA and CDR2 YSLEER come from the germline V gene. The CDR3 region is CASSQVYPGVQLYEQYF.

This rearrangement joins TRBV7-2 to TRBJ1-5; absent DNA, TCRdb's TRBD1 call cannot be checked. Germline assignment: CDR1 SGHTA and CDR2 FQGNSA. This CDR3 has 14 residues. The CDR3 here is CASSLGGVGQPQHF.

The chain joins TRBV6-2 or TRBV6-3 to TRBJ2-7. Germline assignment: CDR1 MNHEY and CDR2 SVGEGT. The length of the CDR3 is 16 residues. The CDR3 loop is CASSSFGREPSYEQYF.

V and J are TRBV5-1 and TRBJ1-4; TCRdb's D gene call, TRBD1, goes unchecked for lack of DNA. CDR3 length: 13 residues. Per germline, CDR1 SGHRS and CDR2 YFSETQ. CDR3 in amino acids: CASSRYRGEKLFF. The full variable domain, rest sourced from reference TRBV5-1 and TRBJ1-4, is KAGVTQTPRYLIKTRGQQVTLSCSPISGHRSVSWYQQTPGQGLQFLFEYFSETQRNKGNFPGRFSGRQFSNSRSEMNVSTLELGDSALYLCASSRYRGEKLFFGSGTQLSVL.

The V and J genes are TRBV30 and TRBJ1-1. Per the germline V gene, CDR1 is GTSNPN and CDR2 is SVGIG (reference sequence). The CDR3 contains 12 residues. This CDR3 is CACTTLGTEAFF.

This chain connects TRBV29-1 to TRBJ2-7; as DNA is missing, the TRBD2 call by TCRdb cannot be tested. This CDR3 comprises 13 residues. The germline CDR1 and CDR2 sequences are SQVTM and ANQGSEA. This CDR3 reads CSVALAGGYEQYF.

V and J are TRBV20-1 and TRBJ2-1. Germline CDR1 reads DFQATT; CDR2 reads SNEGSKA (reference sequence). The CDR3 spans 14 residues. The chain's CDR3 is CSARDRRSYNEQFF.

The gene calls are TRBV7-3 and TRBJ2-7; TCRdb designates TRBD2, a call that cannot be tested without DNA. Germline V gene sequence: CDR1 SGHTA, CDR2 FQGTGA. The CDR3 spans 14 residues. CDR3 protein: CASSPGAGPGEQYF.

The rearrangement links TRBV9 to TRBJ2-3; TCRdb's D gene call, TRBD1, goes unchecked for lack of DNA. The CDR3 is 15 amino acids. The germline CDR1 and CDR2 sequences are SGDLS and YYNGEE. This CDR3 reads CASSDRDTVTDTQYF. Full variable domain (outside the CDR3, taken from reference TRBV9 and TRBJ2-3): DSGVTQTPKHLITATGQRVTLRCSPRSGDLSVYWYQQSLDQGLQFLIQYYNGEERAKGNILERFSAQQFPDLHSELNLSSLELGDSALYFCASSDRDTVTDTQYFGPGTRLTVL.

The chain recombines TRBV6-4 with TRBJ2-1; TCRdb's D call, TRBD2, is unchecked because there is no DNA. Per germline, CDR1 MRHNA and CDR2 SNTAGT. The CDR3 has 16 residues. Here the CDR3 reads CASSGNSGGTYNEQFF.

The chain is built from TRBV11-1 and TRBJ1-6; TCRdb indicates TRBD1, and absent DNA this call remains unverified. The CDR3 contains 15 residues. From germline, CDR1 is SGHAT and CDR2 FQDESV (reference sequence). CDR3 loop: CASSAWDRPNSPLHF.

The V call is TRBV6-5, the J call TRBJ2-5. Germline CDR1 reads MNHEY; CDR2 reads SVGAGI. The CDR3 runs to 13 residues. The CDR3 sequence is CASSYSQDPTQYF.